One sample yielded the 7 T cell receptor beta chains listed below, sequenced in a study of T cells in Graves' hyperthyroidism and ophthalmopathy. RNA transcripts provided the source from which TCR beta CDR3 regions were amplified. An initial round of RT-PCR targeting the TCR CDR3 relied on the HTBI primer set. TCRdb re-called the multiplex PCR reads through MiXCR, storing one row per CDR3 protein. The table includes 480,000 or so distinct CDR3 sequences, around 15% detected once. Input material: blood. These receptors came from a young woman with Graves' hyperthyroidism.

This clonotype was recorded at least ten times. This chain joins TRBV5-1 and TRBJ2-2; D gene uncertain. V lost 7 bases to trimming and J lost 3 bases, with 13 bases between them. Per the germline V gene, CDR1 is SGHRS and CDR2 is YFSETQ. The CDR3 has 14 amino acids. This CDR3 reads CASHSVVDTGELFF. CDR3 DNA: TGCGCCAGCCATTCGGTGGTGGACACCGGGGAGCTGTTTTTT.

The genes are TRBV30 and TRBJ2-7; 8 positions match TRBD2. This CDR3 contains 15 residues. CDR1 and CDR2 from the germline V gene are GTSNPN and SVGIG (reference sequence). Germline trimming cut 4 bases from V and 3 bases from J; bases unmatched to any gene: 11. The CDR3 nucleotides are TGTGCCTGGAATCGGGAGGGAGGGGGTTACTACGAGCAGTACTTC. Its translation: CAWNREGGGYYEQYF.

This clonotype was observed many times. The rearrangement joins TRBV3-1 to TRBJ2-7; TRBD1 agrees at 7 bases. Trimming cost V 4 bases and J 1 base; bases outside gene matches: 7. Per the germline V gene, CDR1 is LGHDT and CDR2 is YNNKEL (reference sequence). This CDR3 has 15 amino acids. The CDR3 coding sequence is TGTGCCAGCAGCCCGTGGGGACAGCAGTCCTACGAGCAGTACTTC. Residues: CASSPWGQQSYEQYF.

The sample holds many counts of this clonotype. This rearrangement joins TRBV30 to TRBJ1-6, with D hard to call. Trimming shortened V by 4 bases and J by 7 bases, and 17 bases separated the two germline ends. This CDR3 has 15 amino acids. Germline CDR1 GTSNPN, CDR2 SVGIG (reference sequence). CDR3 DNA: TGTGCCTGGAATCTAGGATCGGGGAGCAATTCACCCCTCCACTTT. This encodes CAWNLGSGSNSPLHF.

This clonotype showed up many times. The chain links TRBV12-3 or TRBV12-4 to TRBJ2-7; maybe TRBD2 (6 bases). This CDR3 has 13 residues. V was pared by 8 bases and J by 2 bases, with 13 bases between. CDR3 sequence (DNA): TGTGCCAGCGGGCGGGACTCTACCTACGAGCAGTACTTC. Protein sequence: CASGRDSTYEQYF.

The rearrangement uses TRBV9 and TRBJ1-1; 8 positions agree with TRBD1. V gave up 0 bases and J gave up 3 bases; unmatched junction bases: 10. Per germline, CDR1 SGDLS and CDR2 YYNGEE. The CDR3 has 17 residues. CDR3 loop: CASSVEWAGGFYTEAFF. The CDR3 bases are TGTGCCAGCAGCGTAGAATGGGCAGGGGGCTTTTACACTGAAGCTTTCTTT.

Concerning this clonotype itself: The junction departs from the called germline gene at one end, perhaps through a read error. The rearrangement uses TRBV13 and TRBJ2-7; 8 bases fit TRBD1. Germline assignment: CDR1 PRHDT and CDR2 FYEKMQ (reference sequence). The CDR3 runs 15 residues. The CDR3 here is CASRLAGQGSYEQYF. The CDR3 nucleotides read TGTGCCAGCAGGTTAGCCGGACAGGGCTCCTACGAGCAGTACTTC.